This entry lists 29 T cell receptor beta chains sequenced from one sample in a study of cytomegalovirus exposure and HLA in healthy donors. The study ran its PCR with 60 Vbeta and 13 Jbeta primers. Assay used: immunoSEQ multiplex PCR; TCRdb lists only in-frame clones, some missing. Among about 150,000 clones listed, 60% to 75% were seen once. Sequenced input: PBMCs. The receptors come from a man younger than 40 in good health and CMV-seronegative.

This clone was seen only a few times. V and J are TRBV4-1 and TRBJ2-7; possibly TRBD2 for D (5 bases). This CDR3 spans 14 amino acids. Germline CDR1 MGHRA, CDR2 YSYEKL. Trimming took 1 base from V and 4 from J, leaving 11 bases between them. This chain's CDR3 is CASSQGLRAYEQYF. For the CDR3, the DNA is TGCGCCAGCAGCCAAGGACTACGGGCTTACGAGCAGTACTTC.

The J gene is TRBJ2-1, the V gene TRBV30; D call uncertain. Trimming removed 3 bases from V and 3 bases from J, with 9 bases in between. The CDR3 covers 13 residues. Germline V gives CDR1 GTSNPN, CDR2 SVGIG (reference sequence). The CDR3 DNA sequence: TGTGCCTGGAGCGAAGACAACTACAATGAGCAGTTCTTC. It codes for CAWSEDNYNEQFF.

This clone was seen only a few times. CDR3 loop: CASTGGPLSYQPQHF. In DNA form, the CDR3 reads TGTGCCAGTACGGGGGGTCCATTAAGTTATCAGCCCCAGCATTTT. The V gene is TRBV19, the J gene TRBJ1-5, with D possibly matching TRBD1 (5 bases). Trimming removed 7 bases at V and 5 bases at J, with 18 bases between. CDR3 size: 15 residues. Per germline, CDR1 LNHDA and CDR2 SQIVND (reference sequence).

This chain uses TRBV10-1 with TRBJ1-5; D is perhaps TRBD1 (6 bases). Germline V lookup: CDR1 WNHNN, CDR2 SYGVQD (reference sequence). The V and J ends lost 7 bases and 3 bases respectively, with 19 bases between them. The CDR3 is 16 amino acids. CDR3 loop: CASNRVGSEINQPQHF. The CDR3 region has the DNA TGCGCCAGCAACAGGGTTGGGAGCGAAATCAATCAGCCCCAGCATTTT.

This clone was seen more than once but under ten times. V is TRBV7-6 and J is TRBJ2-7, with D possibly being TRBD2 (7 bases). Trimming took 5 bases from V and 0 from J, leaving 14 bases between them. CDR3 size: 15 residues. The germline CDR1 and CDR2 sequences are SGHVS and FNYEAQ. The CDR3 region is CASSLGGGGSYEQYF. For the CDR3, the DNA is TGTGCCAGCAGCCTAGGGGGGGGTGGCTCCTACGAGCAGTACTTC.

In DNA form, the CDR3 reads TGCGCCAGCAGCCAAGGAGGCCCTGGAGGAACGTACGAGCAGTACTTC. Protein product: CASSQGGPGGTYEQYF. This chain joins TRBV4-1 and TRBJ2-7, with a tentative D call TRBD2 (5 bases). This CDR3 is built from 16 residues. V was cut by 1 base and J by 4 bases, with 17 bases left in between. CDR1 and CDR2 from the germline V gene are MGHRA and YSYEKL.

This sequence joins TRBV7-9 and TRBJ2-5; D perhaps matches TRBD1 (5 bases). Trimming cost V 6 bases and J 2 bases, with 7 bases left between them. Germline V CDR1 and CDR2: SEHNR, FQNEAQ (reference sequence). The CDR3 is 12 residues long. Here the CDR3 reads CASRTEQETQYF. CDR3 in DNA: TGTGCCAGCAGGACAGAGCAAGAGACCCAGTACTTC.

This clone was seen a few times. The chain links TRBV5-4 to TRBJ2-3; a possible D gene is TRBD1 (5 bases). V dropped 1 base and J dropped 3 bases, with 15 bases sitting between them. The CDR3 has 16 residues. Germline-derived CDR1 and CDR2 are SGHNT and YYREEE (reference sequence). CDR3 amino acids: CASSLRQGSQTDTQYF. The CDR3 DNA reads TGTGCCAGCAGCTTGAGGCAGGGAAGTCAAACAGATACGCAGTATTTT. The whole variable domain, filled in from reference TRBV5-4 and TRBJ2-3, reads ETGVTQSPTHLIKTRGQQVTLRCSSQSGHNTVSWYQQALGQGPQFIFQYYREEENGRGNFPPRFSGLQFPNYSSELNVNALELDDSALYLCASSLRQGSQTDTQYFGPGTRLTVL.

This clone came up a few times. The chain links TRBV6-5 to TRBJ1-1; D is possibly TRBD1 (6 bases). Germline V CDR1 and CDR2: MNHEY, SVGAGI. The CDR3 spans 14 residues. V lost 0 bases and J 4 bases, leaving 9 bases between the germline ends. For the CDR3, the DNA is TGTGCCAGCAGTTACTCGAGAGGGGGCACTGAAGCTTTCTTT. It yields the protein CASSYSRGGTEAFF.

In its sample, this clone was seen a few times. The chain links TRBV6-5 to TRBJ2-3; the D gene is possibly TRBD2 (6 bases). Germline CDR1 and CDR2: MNHEY and SVGAGI. There are 16 residues in the CDR3. The V end was cut by 4 bases, the J end by 6 bases, with 20 bases between. The CDR3 spells CASSSYGERDLDTQYF. CDR3 coding DNA: TGTGCCAGCAGTTCCTATGGAGAAAGGGACTTGGATACGCAGTATTTT.

The rearrangement uses TRBV27 and TRBJ2-2; the match to TRBD1 covers 7 bases. V gave up 7 bases and J gave up 9 bases; unmatched junction bases: 8. CDR1 and CDR2 from the germline V gene are MNHEY and SMNVEV (reference sequence). The CDR3 totals 13 residues. The CDR3 loop is CASKGLGGRELFF. In nucleotides, the CDR3 is TGTGCCAGCAAAGGTTTAGGGGGCAGGGAGCTGTTTTTT.

The chain recombines TRBV10-3 with TRBJ1-4, with D hard to call. The CDR3 is made up of 13 amino acids. Per germline, CDR1 ENHRY and CDR2 SYGVKD. Trimming stripped 8 bases from V and 7 bases from J, with 14 bases between. The CDR3 nucleotides read TGTGCCATCGCTCTTGGGGAGGGTGAAAAACTGTTTTTT. Amino acid sequence: CAIALGEGEKLFF.

This clone was seen once. The rearrangement uses TRBV2 and TRBJ1-5; TRBD1 matches at 8 bases. Trimming at V came to 5 bases and at J to 5 bases, leaving 5 bases not matched to a gene. The germline V gene encodes CDR1 SNHLY and CDR2 FYNNEI. The CDR3 runs to 14 residues. This CDR3 reads CASSRTGTDQPQHF. The CDR3 coding sequence is TGTGCCAGCAGTAGGACAGGGACCGATCAGCCCCAGCATTTT.

Only a few counts were recorded for this clone. The gene calls are TRBV7-9 and TRBJ1-1; 8 bases are a match to TRBD1. Germline V gene lookup returns CDR1 SEHNR and CDR2 FQNEAQ (reference sequence). The CDR3 loop spans 15 amino acids. J lost 6 bases, V lost 5 bases, and 11 bases had no gene match. Written as DNA, the CDR3 is TGTGCCAGCAGCCTTATACAGGGGGGTGACGCTGAAGCTTTCTTT. This encodes CASSLIQGGDAEAFF.

This chain joins TRBV6-6 and TRBJ2-3; D might be TRBD1 (6 bases). This CDR3 region has 14 residues. Trimming removed 8 bases at V and 0 bases at J, with 12 bases between. Germline CDR1 and CDR2: MNHNY and SVGAGI (reference sequence). CDR3: CASSGTTSTDTQYF. DNA of the CDR3: TGTGCCAGCTCCGGGACAACTAGCACAGATACGCAGTATTTT.

The J gene is TRBJ2-1, the V gene TRBV7-6; 7 bases are a match to TRBD2. CDR3 size: 15 residues. The trim removed 3 bases at V and 0 bases at J, leaving 2 bases unmatched. Germline CDR1 and CDR2: SGHVS and FNYEAQ. The CDR3 sequence is CASSFGGSSYNEQFF. The CDR3 nucleotides are TGTGCCAGCAGCTTCGGCGGGAGCTCCTACAATGAGCAGTTCTTC.

By sample fraction, this clone is medium-sized. The chain joins TRBV28 to TRBJ1-1; 9 bases line up with TRBD1. The CDR3 loop spans 16 amino acids. The trim removed 5 bases at V and 0 bases at J, leaving 7 bases unmatched. Germline V gene lookup returns CDR1 MDHEN and CDR2 SYDVKM. Here the CDR3 DNA reads TGTGCCAGCAGTCTCTGGACAGGGGCTATGAACACTGAAGCTTTCTTT. It yields the protein CASSLWTGAMNTEAFF.

This chain links TRBV9 with TRBJ2-7, with 10 bases aligning to TRBD2. V lost 0 bases and J lost 6; bases outside the gene matches: 12. Germline V lookup: CDR1 SGDLS, CDR2 YYNGEE. The CDR3 loop spans 17 amino acids. The CDR3 coding sequence is TGTGCCAGCAGCGTAGGTCCTAGCGGGAGTAATTATGGCGAGCAGTACTTC. Translation gives CASSVGPSGSNYGEQYF.

Regarding this clone: The identical CDR3 is also encoded by other nucleotide sequences in the sample. The CDR3 sequence is CASSPVNTEAFF. The CDR3 DNA follows: TGTGCCAGCAGCCCAGTAAACACTGAAGCTTTCTTT. The rearrangement joins TRBV7-2 to TRBJ1-1; D uncertain. CDR1 and CDR2 (germline): SGHTA, FQGNSA. The V end lost 5 bases, the J end lost 2 bases, and 6 bases lay between the germline ends. This CDR3 region has 12 residues.

This clone occurred once. The chain has TRBV28 and TRBJ2-3; D is perhaps TRBD1 (5 bases). CDR3 size: 14 residues. Germline V gene lookup returns CDR1 MDHEN and CDR2 SYDVKM. V was shortened by 4 bases and J by 1 base, with 9 bases between the two germline ends. The CDR3 nucleotides read TGTGCCAGCAGTTCCCCAGGGCGCACAGATACGCAGTATTTT. Protein product: CASSSPGRTDTQYF.

V and J are TRBV9 and TRBJ2-5; 12 nucleotides line up with TRBD2. The ends lost 4 bases at V and 3 bases at J; junction bases unmatched: 4. CDR3 size: 15 residues. The germline gives CDR1 SGDLS, CDR2 YYNGEE. This CDR3 reads CASSLRLAGEETQYF. DNA of the CDR3: TGTGCCAGCAGCCTCCGACTAGCGGGGGAAGAGACCCAGTACTTC.

The chain joins TRBV5-4 to TRBJ2-3; D not certain. Per the germline V gene, CDR1 is SGHNT and CDR2 is YYREEE (reference sequence). The germline V and J ends were trimmed by 2 bases and 2 bases, with 12 bases remaining between them. The CDR3 has 15 residues. The CDR3 is CASSFSLATTDTQYF. The CDR3 DNA reads as TGTGCCAGCAGCTTTAGCTTGGCCACCACAGATACGCAGTATTTT.

The chain joins TRBV5-6 to TRBJ2-2; D might be TRBD2 (5 bases). Between the trimmed V and J ends, which lost 0 bases and 1 base, there was a span of 19 bases. The CDR3 extends over 19 amino acids. Germline assignment: CDR1 SGHDT and CDR2 YYEEEE. The CDR3 spells CASSLAPSRDPGNTGELFF. DNA of the CDR3: TGTGCCAGCAGCTTGGCCCCCTCACGGGATCCAGGGAACACCGGGGAGCTGTTTTTT. Full variable domain (outside the CDR3, taken from reference TRBV5-6 and TRBJ2-2): DAGVTQSPTHLIKTRGQQVTLRCSPKSGHDTVSWYQQALGQGPQFIFQYYEEEERQRGNFPDRFSGHQFPNYSSELNVNALLLGDSALYLCASSLAPSRDPGNTGELFFGEGSRLTVL.

This clone was seen only once. The chain links TRBV7-8 to TRBJ1-3; no definite D call. Trimming removed 1 base at V and 7 bases at J, with 14 bases between. Germline assignment: CDR1 SGHVS and CDR2 FQNEAQ. This CDR3 is built from 15 residues. CDR3 DNA: TGTGCCAGCAGCTTAGGAAGGAGGGAAGGCAACACCATATATTTT. This gives the protein CASSLGRREGNTIYF.

V usage is TRBV10-1 and J usage is TRBJ2-2, with D unclear. The CDR3 length is 13 residues. Germline CDR1 reads WNHNN; CDR2 reads SYGVQD (reference sequence). With 5 bases removed from V and 7 bases from J, the gap between germline ends came to 11 bases. The CDR3 is CASSPRVGGELFF. As DNA, the CDR3 is TGCGCCAGCAGTCCACGGGTTGGCGGGGAGCTGTTTTTT.

V is TRBV25-1 and J is TRBJ2-1; 9 bases align to TRBD1. Germline V gene sequence: CDR1 MGHDK, CDR2 SYGVNS. The V and J ends lost 7 bases and 4 bases, in that order; junction bases with no gene match: 5. This CDR3 contains 14 residues. The CDR3 nucleotides are TGTGCCAGCAACCCCGGACAGGGGTACAATGAGCAGTTCTTC. Translating it yields CASNPGQGYNEQFF.

The genes are TRBV4-2 and TRBJ2-1; 11 bases fit TRBD2. The ends lost 4 bases at V and 4 bases at J; junction bases unmatched: 9. The CDR3 totals 17 residues. Germline loops: CDR1 LGHNA, CDR2 YNFKEQ. CDR3 in amino acids: CASSRGTSGGIYNEQFF. DNA of the CDR3: TGTGCCAGCAGCCGAGGAACTAGCGGGGGTATTTACAATGAGCAGTTCTTC.

This rearrangement joins TRBV2 to TRBJ2-5; weak D call: TRBD2 (6 bases). The V end was cut by 3 bases, the J end by 7 bases, with 18 bases between. The length of the CDR3 is 15 residues. Germline V CDR1 and CDR2: SNHLY, FYNNEI. Here the CDR3 reads CASSDRDSYLGTQYF. CDR3 nucleotides: TGTGCCAGCAGTGACCGGGACTCGTACCTCGGGACCCAGTACTTC. The entire variable domain, with the rest obtained from reference TRBV2 and TRBJ2-5, is as follows: EPEVTQTPSHQVTQMGQEVILRCVPISNHLYFYWYRQILGQKVEFLVSFYNNEISEKSEIFDDQFSVERPDGSNFTLKIRSTKLEDSAMYFCASSDRDSYLGTQYFGPGTRLLVL.

In its sample, this clone was seen a few times. As DNA, the CDR3 is TGTGCCAGCAGCCCCGTAATAGCGGGAGCCTACAATGAGCAGTTCTTC. The encoded protein is CASSPVIAGAYNEQFF. The V call is TRBV7-8, the J call TRBJ2-1; 9 nucleotides line up with TRBD2. Germline values: CDR1 SGHVS, CDR2 FQNEAQ. The CDR3 has 16 amino acids. V lost 5 bases and J lost 2; bases outside the gene matches: 7.